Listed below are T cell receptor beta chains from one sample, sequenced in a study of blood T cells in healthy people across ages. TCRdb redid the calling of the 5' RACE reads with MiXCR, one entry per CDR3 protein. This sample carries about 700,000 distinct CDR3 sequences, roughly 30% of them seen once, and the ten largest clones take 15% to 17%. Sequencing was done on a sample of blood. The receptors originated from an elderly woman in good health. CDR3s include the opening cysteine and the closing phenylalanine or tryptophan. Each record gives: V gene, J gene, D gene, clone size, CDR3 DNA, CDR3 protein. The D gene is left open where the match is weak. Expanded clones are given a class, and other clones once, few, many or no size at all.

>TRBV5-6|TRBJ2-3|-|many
TGTGCCAGCATCCCCAGGCCAGGGTTTCATACGCAGTATTTT
CASIPRPGFHTQYF
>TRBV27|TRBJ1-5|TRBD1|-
TGTGCCAGCAGTTTGGACAGGGGGCCATATAGCAATCAGCCCCAGCATTTT
CASSLDRGPYSNQPQHF
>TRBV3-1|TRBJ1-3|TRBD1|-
TGTGCCAGCAGCCGTACCGGGACAGGGGATGGAAACACCATATATTTT
CASSRTGTGDGNTIYF
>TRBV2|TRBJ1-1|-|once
TGTGCCAGCAGTGATTATAACACTGAAGCTTTCTTT
CASSDYNTEAFF
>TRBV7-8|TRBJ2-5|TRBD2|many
TGTGCCAGCAGTGATCCTCTAGCGGGGGGGGGAGAGACCCAGTACTTC
CASSDPLAGGGETQYF
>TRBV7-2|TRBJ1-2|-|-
TGTGCCAGCAGCTTAATGCGGGGGGCGCAAGGCTACTCCTTC
CASSLMRGAQGYSF
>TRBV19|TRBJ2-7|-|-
TGTGCCAGTAGTATCGCGGACTCCTACGAGCAGTACTTC
CASSIADSYEQYF
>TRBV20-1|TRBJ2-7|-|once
TGCAGTGCTTCGATCGGGCTAACCTACTACGAGCAGTACTTC
CSASIGLTYYEQYF
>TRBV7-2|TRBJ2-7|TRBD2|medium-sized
TGTGCCAGCAGCTTAGAGATTAGCGGGGCCGAGCAGTACTTC
CASSLEISGAEQYF
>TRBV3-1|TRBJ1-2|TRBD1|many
TGTGCCAGCAGCCAAGGGACAGGGGGCAACTATGGCTACACCTTC
CASSQGTGGNYGYTF
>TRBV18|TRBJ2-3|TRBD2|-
TGTGCCAGCTCAGGCGGGGGGGCCTGGGATACGCAGTATTTT
CASSGGGAWDTQYF
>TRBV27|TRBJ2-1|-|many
TGTGCCAGCAGTTCGCCCCCTTACAATGAGCAGTTCTTC
CASSSPPYNEQFF
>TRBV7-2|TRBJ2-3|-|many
TGTGCCAGCAGCTTATACGGAGATACGCAGTATTTT
CASSLYGDTQYF
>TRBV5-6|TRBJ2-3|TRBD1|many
TGTGCCAGCAGCTTATCGCAGGGGGCGCGGGGAGATACGCAGTATTTT
CASSLSQGARGDTQYF
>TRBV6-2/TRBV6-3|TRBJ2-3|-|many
TGTGCCAGCTCTAGCCGGAACACAGATACGCAGTATTTT
CASSSRNTDTQYF
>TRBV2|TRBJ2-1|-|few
TGTGCCAGCAGTGCCCGTACCAATGAGCAGTTCTTC
CASSARTNEQFF
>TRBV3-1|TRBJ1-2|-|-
TGTGCCAGCAGCCGCCGTGGGGCGCCGGATGGCTACACCTTC
CASSRRGAPDGYTF
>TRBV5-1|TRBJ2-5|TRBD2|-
TGCGCCAGCAGCGAGACTAGCGGGGGCAATGAGCGGTACTTC
CASSETSGGNERYF
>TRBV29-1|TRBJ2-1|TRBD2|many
TGCAGCGTTGAGGGGCTAGCGGGGGGGCCCGATGAGCAGTTCTTC
CSVEGLAGGPDEQFF
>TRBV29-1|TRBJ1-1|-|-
TGCAGCGTTGCAGGTCGTTTGGGGGCTGAAGCTTTCTTT
CSVAGRLGAEAFF
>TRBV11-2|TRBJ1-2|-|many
TGTGCCAGCAGCTTACCCGACAGTTATGGCTACACCTTC
CASSLPDSYGYTF
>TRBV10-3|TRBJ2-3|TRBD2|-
TGTGCCATCAGTGAGGCTAGCGGGGAAAGCACAGATACGCAGTATTTT
CAISEASGESTDTQYF
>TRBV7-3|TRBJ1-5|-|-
TGTGCCGGCAGCTCCTCAGGGGATAGCAATCAGCCCCAGCATTTT
CAGSSSGDSNQPQHF
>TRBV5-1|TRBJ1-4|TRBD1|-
TGCGCCAGCAAAGCGGCCGGACAGGGTCGGTCGGCTAATGAAAAACTGTTTTTT
CASKAAGQGRSANEKLFF
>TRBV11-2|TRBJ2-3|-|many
TGTGCCAGCAGCTTAGGCCCTAAGGGGACAGATACGCAGTATTTT
CASSLGPKGTDTQYF
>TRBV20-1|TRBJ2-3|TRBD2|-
TGCAGTGCGGACGGACTAGCGGGGGGGCAAACAGATACGCAGTATTTT
CSADGLAGGQTDTQYF
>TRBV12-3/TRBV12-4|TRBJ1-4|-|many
TGTGCCAGCAGCCCTCAACACAATGAACTGTTTTTT
CASSPQHNELFF
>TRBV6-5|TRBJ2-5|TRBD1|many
TGTGCCAGCAGCAGGGGGATTGATGAGCAGTACTTC
CASSRGIDEQYF
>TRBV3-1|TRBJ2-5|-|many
TGTGCCAGCAGCCAAGCCTCACAGGGAGAGACCCAGTACTTC
CASSQASQGETQYF
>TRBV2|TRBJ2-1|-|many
TGTGCCTGGGAGGGGGGGCGAGACAATGAGCAGTTCTTC
CAWEGGRDNEQFF
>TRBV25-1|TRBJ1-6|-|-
TGTGCCAGCAGTCAAACTACTATTAGTCGGGTCCCGTCCTATAATTCACCCCTCCACTTT
CASSQTTISRVPSYNSPLHF
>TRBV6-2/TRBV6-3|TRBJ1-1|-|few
TGTGCCAGCAGTCGCCCCAGGGTGAACACTGAAGCTTTCTTT
CASSRPRVNTEAFF
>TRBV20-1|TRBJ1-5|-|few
TGCAGTGCTAAGGACAGATATAGCAATCAGCCCCAGCATTTT
CSAKDRYSNQPQHF
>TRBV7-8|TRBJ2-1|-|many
TGTGCCAGCAGCCCAGGGTCTAGCAGCGCCAATGAGCAGTTCTTC
CASSPGSSSANEQFF
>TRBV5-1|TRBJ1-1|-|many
TGCGCCAGCAGCTTGGAAGGGTCGGCAGTGAACACTGAAGCTTTCTTT
CASSLEGSAVNTEAFF